The rows below give T cell receptor beta chains drawn from one sample of a study of PD-1 blockade in classical Hodgkin lymphoma. Measured with immunoSEQ multiplex PCR; TCRdb has only the in-frame clones, and not every one. The sample carries about 21,000 clones, just under 90% recorded once. The sequenced material came from CD8+ T cells from blood. These receptor sequences come from a human donor with classical Hodgkin lymphoma. The CDR3 runs from the conserved cysteine through the conserved F or W. The order of the fields is D gene, J gene, clone size, V gene, CDR3 protein, CDR3 DNA. The D gene is left open where the match is weak. The size entry is marked missing in some rows and otherwise reads once, few, many or a size class.

>-|TRBJ1-3|-|TRBV18
CASSERAGEISGNTIYF
TGTGCCAGCTCCGAGAGGGCAGGGGAAATTTCTGGAAACACCATATATTTT
>TRBD2|TRBJ2-1|-|TRBV2
CASSEHYTSGTGNEQFF
TGTGCCAGCAGTGAGCACTATACTAGCGGGACGGGAAATGAGCAGTTCTTC
>TRBD2|TRBJ2-1|-|TRBV9
CASNRNPSSGISSYNEQFF
TGTGCCAGCAACAGAAACCCATCTAGCGGGATTAGCTCCTACAATGAGCAGTTCTTC
>-|TRBJ2-3|-|TRBV7-9
CASSVTLDTQYF
TGTGCCAGCAGTGTTACCTTGGATACGCAGTATTTT
>-|TRBJ2-7|-|TRBV19
CASSLSEATAPGEQYF
TGTGCCAGTAGTCTCTCTGAGGCAACTGCCCCGGGAGAGCAGTACTTC
>-|TRBJ2-7|-|TRBV6-6
CASSPPGLTEQYF
TGTGCCAGCAGTCCTCCGGGACTTACCGAGCAGTACTTC
>-|TRBJ2-4|-|TRBV7-9
CASSLAGASAKNIQYF
TGTGCCAGCAGCTTAGCGGGGGCCTCAGCCAAAAACATTCAGTACTTC
>TRBD2|TRBJ2-7|-|TRBV5-1
CASSATGLAEDEQYF
TGCGCCAGCAGCGCTACGGGACTAGCGGAGGACGAGCAGTACTTC
>TRBD1|TRBJ2-3|-|TRBV10-3
CAISEGQGATDTQYF
TGTGCCATCAGTGAGGGACAGGGGGCAACAGATACGCAGTATTTT
>-|TRBJ1-3|-|TRBV19
CASRGLGGNTIYF
TGTGCCAGTAGGGGTCTGGGGGGAAACACCATATATTTT
>-|TRBJ2-1|-|TRBV6-4
CASSETEYNEQFF
TGTGCCAGCAGTGAAACAGAATACAATGAGCAGTTCTTC
>-|TRBJ1-3|-|TRBV11-2
CASSLAGAGNTIYF
TGTGCCAGCAGCTTAGCAGGGGCTGGAAACACCATATATTTT
>-|TRBJ1-1|-|TRBV4-1
CASRSVGRLPEAFF
TGCGCCAGCCGATCGGTCGGCAGGCTCCCGGAAGCTTTCTTT
>TRBD2|TRBJ2-5|-|TRBV5-1
CASSPLASGGAETQYF
TGCGCCAGCAGCCCCCTCGCTAGCGGGGGGGCAGAGACCCAGTACTTC
>-|TRBJ1-1|-|TRBV5-1
CASSLGAGGRPEAFF
TGCGCCAGCAGCTTGGGGGCGGGAGGAAGGCCTGAAGCTTTCTTT
>-|TRBJ2-3|-|TRBV6-1
CASSDLTGPDTQYF
TGTGCCAGCAGTGACCTCACAGGGCCAGATACGCAGTATTTT
>-|TRBJ2-2|-|TRBV6-1
CASSEGRVYTGELFF
TGTGCCAGCAGTGAGGGTCGGGTCTACACCGGGGAGCTGTTTTTT
>-|TRBJ1-2|-|TRBV4-3
CASSQALYDGYTF
TGCGCCAGCAGCCAGGCCCTCTACGATGGCTACACCTTC
>-|TRBJ2-7|-|TRBV11-2
CASSFARGVGLEAYEQYF
TGTGCCAGCAGCTTTGCCAGGGGAGTCGGACTCGAAGCCTACGAGCAGTACTTC
>-|TRBJ1-1|-|TRBV27
CASSLVGNTEAFF
TGTGCCAGCAGTTTGGTGGGGAACACTGAAGCTTTCTTT
>-|TRBJ2-7|once|TRBV9
CASSVGTGIYEQYF
TGTGCCAGCAGCGTCGGGACGGGGATCTACGAGCAGTACTTC
>TRBD1|TRBJ1-1|-|TRBV23-1
CASSQLLRRGGTEAFF
TGCGCCAGCAGTCAATTACTCCGCAGGGGGGGAACTGAAGCTTTCTTT
>-|TRBJ1-1|-|TRBV7-9
CASSFVVPRAFF
TGTGCCAGCAGCTTCGTAGTGCCGAGGGCTTTCTTT
>-|TRBJ2-6|-|TRBV19
CASLPSGGANVLTF
TGTGCCAGTTTACCGTCCGGAGGGGCCAACGTCCTGACTTTC
>-|TRBJ1-1|once|TRBV6-5
CASSYSRGAEAFF
TGTGCCAGCAGTTATAGTAGGGGAGCTGAAGCTTTCTTT
>TRBD2|TRBJ2-7|medium-sized|TRBV2
CASYGTSGYEQYF
TGTGCCAGCTACGGGACTAGTGGCTACGAGCAGTACTTC
>-|TRBJ2-3|-|TRBV5-8
CASSYRDLSTDTQYF
TGTGCCAGCAGCTACAGGGACCTTAGCACAGATACGCAGTATTTT
>-|TRBJ2-1|-|TRBV9
CASSPRGGGPYNEQFF
TGTGCCAGCAGCCCCCGAGGGGGAGGACCCTACAATGAGCAGTTCTTC
>-|TRBJ2-7|once|TRBV29-1
CSVDDGSYEQYF
TGCAGCGTCGATGACGGATCCTACGAGCAGTACTTC
>-|TRBJ1-2|-|TRBV7-2
CASSLVDRFGYTF
TGTGCCAGCAGCTTAGTGGACCGCTTTGGCTACACCTTC
>TRBD2|TRBJ2-1|-|TRBV6-5
CASRGGSTYNEQFF
TGTGCCAGTCGAGGCGGGAGTACCTACAATGAGCAGTTCTTC
>TRBD2|TRBJ2-1|once|TRBV7-9
CASRSPGLAFNEQFF
TGTGCCAGCAGATCCCCGGGACTAGCTTTCAATGAGCAGTTCTTC
>TRBD1|TRBJ1-3|-|TRBV6-5
CASSPAGGTGNTIYF
TGTGCCAGCAGTCCTGCAGGGGGCACTGGAAACACCATATATTTT
>-|TRBJ2-7|-|TRBV29-1
CSVSENEALSYEQYF
TGCAGCGTTTCCGAAAATGAAGCCTTATCCTACGAGCAGTACTTC
>-|TRBJ1-6|few|TRBV27
CASSVGGVESPLHF
TGTGCCAGCAGTGTCGGAGGGGTGGAATCACCCCTCCACTTT
>-|TRBJ2-6|few|TRBV28
CASSLGDVSGANVLTF
TGTGCCAGCAGTTTAGGGGACGTCTCTGGGGCCAACGTCCTGACTTTC
>-|TRBJ1-2|once|TRBV28
CASSLGGSGYTF
TGTGCCAGCAGTTTAGGAGGAAGCGGCTACACCTTC
>-|TRBJ1-5|few|TRBV4-1
CASSQEGLMSNQPQHF
TGCGCCAGCAGCCAAGAAGGGCTGATGAGCAATCAGCCCCAGCATTTT
>-|TRBJ2-2|-|TRBV27
CASRRGSGELFF
TGTGCCAGCAGGAGGGGGTCCGGGGAGCTGTTTTTT
>TRBD2|TRBJ2-2|once|TRBV19
CASSMWGLAGGRNTGELFF
TGTGCCAGTAGTATGTGGGGACTAGCGGGAGGCCGGAACACCGGGGAGCTGTTTTTT
>-|TRBJ1-1|once|TRBV28
CASSPTRSVTEAFF
TGTGCCAGCAGTCCCACCAGGTCCGTCACTGAAGCTTTCTTT
>-|TRBJ2-1|-|TRBV4-3
CASSQGTDVGEQFF
TGCGCCAGCAGCCAAGGAACCGACGTAGGTGAGCAGTTCTTC
>-|TRBJ1-5|-|TRBV9
CASSVGRQLNQPQHF
TGTGCCAGCAGCGTAGGTCGACAGCTGAATCAGCCCCAGCATTTT
>-|TRBJ1-1|once|TRBV28
CASSLRGQVEAFF
TGTGCCAGCAGTTTAAGGGGTCAGGTTGAAGCTTTCTTT
>-|TRBJ2-1|-|TRBV4-1
CASSLSIGSYNEQFF
TGCGCCAGCAGCCTCAGCATCGGCTCCTACAATGAGCAGTTCTTC
>-|TRBJ2-3|once|TRBV11-2
CASSYTDTQYF
TGTGCCAGCAGCTACACAGATACGCAGTATTTT
>TRBD2|TRBJ2-3|-|TRBV11-2
CASSLGLAGGPGGDTQYF
TGTGCCAGCAGCTTAGGACTAGCGGGAGGGCCTGGGGGAGATACGCAGTATTTT
>-|TRBJ1-2|-|TRBV29-1
CSARRVRYLHGYTF
TGCAGCGCACGGAGGGTCCGGTACTTGCATGGCTACACCTTC
>-|TRBJ2-3|-|TRBV6-5
CASSYPENTQYF
TGTGCCAGCAGTTATCCCGAGAATACGCAGTATTTT
>TRBD2|TRBJ2-1|-|TRBV6-5
CASSRSGSSYNEQFF
TGTGCCAGCAGTCGCAGCGGGAGCTCCTACAATGAGCAGTTCTTC
>TRBD1|TRBJ2-2|-|TRBV29-1
CSVRQGYTGELFF
TGCAGCGTTAGACAGGGGTACACCGGGGAGCTGTTTTTT
>TRBD1|TRBJ2-2|-|TRBV6-1
CASSEAGQGSGELFF
TGTGCCAGCAGTGAAGCGGGACAGGGCTCCGGGGAGCTGTTTTTT
>-|TRBJ2-5|-|TRBV4-2
CASSQDELRGALETQYF
TGTGCCAGCAGCCAAGATGAGCTACGGGGTGCCTTAGAGACCCAGTACTTC
>TRBD2|TRBJ2-7|-|TRBV12-5
CASGPGLVYEQYF
TGTGCTAGTGGTCCCGGACTAGTCTACGAGCAGTACTTC
>-|TRBJ2-3|-|TRBV25-1
CASSDADSTDTQYF
TGTGCCAGCAGTGATGCGGACAGTACCGATACGCAGTATTTT
>-|TRBJ2-7|few|TRBV6-5
CASSYSMLSGIEQYF
TGTGCCAGCAGTTACTCGATGCTCTCAGGGATCGAGCAGTACTTC
>-|TRBJ1-1|-|TRBV30
CAWSPDHTEAFF
TGTGCCTGGAGTCCCGACCACACTGAAGCTTTCTTT
>TRBD1|TRBJ2-3|-|TRBV5-1
CASSFDRGTQYF
TGCGCCAGCAGCTTTGACAGGGGGACGCAGTATTTT